The rows below give T cell receptor beta chains drawn from one sample of a study of T cells after posttransplantation cyclophosphamide. Measured with immunoSEQ multiplex PCR; TCRdb has only the in-frame clones, and not every one. The sample counts around 34,000 clones, none seen once; the ten largest own approximately 7.2%. The specimen sequenced was PBMCs. The receptors derive from a woman aged 50 to 60 in good health and a related stem cell transplant donor. CDR3s leave out the opening cysteine and the closing phenylalanine or tryptophan. Each record gives: V gene, clone size, J gene, CDR3 protein. Part of the rows lack a size; the others show once, few, many or a class for expanded clones.

v_gene: TRBV7-2; abundance: many; j_gene: TRBJ1-5; CDR3aa: ASGGYSNQPQH
v_gene: TRBV20-1; abundance: many; j_gene: TRBJ1-3; CDR3aa: SARDVDETN
v_gene: TRBV9; abundance: many; j_gene: TRBJ2-3; CDR3aa: ASSFLWGRQSDTQY
v_gene: TRBV28; abundance: few; j_gene: TRBJ2-5; CDR3aa: ASTAGLETQY
v_gene: TRBV5-1; abundance: many; j_gene: TRBJ2-1; CDR3aa: ASSLLLVRGYNEQF
v_gene: TRBV29-1; abundance: few; j_gene: TRBJ1-2; CDR3aa: SVVPSYGYT
v_gene: TRBV7-2; abundance: many; j_gene: TRBJ2-1; CDR3aa: ASEAGTYNEQF
v_gene: TRBV9; abundance: many; j_gene: TRBJ2-1; CDR3aa: ASSVGEGPSYNEQF
v_gene: TRBV2; abundance: many; j_gene: TRBJ1-1; CDR3aa: ASSERDMIAF
v_gene: TRBV9; abundance: many; j_gene: TRBJ2-1; CDR3aa: ASSFRLAGGHYNEQF
v_gene: TRBV27; abundance: many; j_gene: TRBJ2-1; CDR3aa: ASSTRTSGREYNEQF
v_gene: TRBV6-1; abundance: .; j_gene: TRBJ2-5; CDR3aa: ASSRLAGYQETQY
v_gene: TRBV5-1; abundance: few; j_gene: TRBJ2-5; CDR3aa: ASSSEPGLAGGQETQY
v_gene: TRBV2; abundance: many; j_gene: TRBJ1-5; CDR3aa: ASSEEGIQPQH
v_gene: TRBV6-2/TRBV6-3; abundance: many; j_gene: TRBJ2-1; CDR3aa: ASSYLRRLAGRGKSNEQF
v_gene: TRBV19; abundance: few; j_gene: TRBJ2-3; CDR3aa: ASQGTSVVGKDTQY
v_gene: TRBV5-1; abundance: many; j_gene: TRBJ2-2; CDR3aa: ASSLLLGSNTGELF
v_gene: TRBV7-6; abundance: many; j_gene: TRBJ2-7; CDR3aa: ASSLSGTSMPEQY
v_gene: TRBV19; abundance: many; j_gene: TRBJ2-3; CDR3aa: ASSPGTSNSDTQY
v_gene: TRBV5-4; abundance: .; j_gene: TRBJ2-5; CDR3aa: ASSSQREYVTQY
v_gene: TRBV27; abundance: many; j_gene: TRBJ2-1; CDR3aa: ASSLGPESSPLYNEQF
v_gene: TRBV7-8; abundance: few; j_gene: TRBJ1-1; CDR3aa: ASSSGTGDGKNTEAF
v_gene: TRBV27; abundance: many; j_gene: TRBJ1-2; CDR3aa: ASSLNRNYGYT
v_gene: TRBV4-1; abundance: many; j_gene: TRBJ2-2; CDR3aa: ASSQAVRGVSTGELF
v_gene: TRBV30; abundance: many; j_gene: TRBJ2-1; CDR3aa: AWSVQSSYNEQF
v_gene: TRBV27; abundance: .; j_gene: TRBJ2-7; CDR3aa: ASSTQDSTYEQY
v_gene: TRBV25-1; abundance: many; j_gene: TRBJ1-3; CDR3aa: ARDRVGHPDRSGNTIY
v_gene: TRBV30; abundance: few; j_gene: TRBJ1-5; CDR3aa: AWSGDSDQPQH
v_gene: TRBV6-4; abundance: many; j_gene: TRBJ1-5; CDR3aa: ASSETDWHQPQH
v_gene: TRBV5-8; abundance: many; j_gene: TRBJ2-7; CDR3aa: ASSLGLANLIDEQY
v_gene: TRBV9; abundance: few; j_gene: TRBJ2-1; CDR3aa: ASSAEAELAGWYNEQF
v_gene: TRBV28; abundance: many; j_gene: TRBJ1-1; CDR3aa: ASSFGQENTEAF
v_gene: TRBV11-2; abundance: many; j_gene: TRBJ2-1; CDR3aa: ASSPRPWRSDEQF
v_gene: TRBV2; abundance: many; j_gene: TRBJ2-2; CDR3aa: ASSQGQGTLF
v_gene: TRBV19; abundance: many; j_gene: TRBJ2-2; CDR3aa: AIPPTSTTGELF
v_gene: TRBV30; abundance: few; j_gene: TRBJ2-7; CDR3aa: AWSALIDRVAYEQY
v_gene: TRBV5-1; abundance: many; j_gene: TRBJ2-5; CDR3aa: ASSLGGTEETQY
v_gene: TRBV5-6; abundance: many; j_gene: TRBJ2-1; CDR3aa: ASSLWGDEGEQF
v_gene: TRBV7-2; abundance: many; j_gene: TRBJ2-7; CDR3aa: ASRQSYEQY
v_gene: TRBV11-2; abundance: many; j_gene: TRBJ2-7; CDR3aa: ASRATGYEQY
v_gene: TRBV12-3/TRBV12-4; abundance: few; j_gene: TRBJ1-2; CDR3aa: ASNAGGLLSGGYT
v_gene: TRBV28; abundance: many; j_gene: TRBJ1-1; CDR3aa: ASSSNPPGEAF
v_gene: TRBV6-5; abundance: many; j_gene: TRBJ2-7; CDR3aa: ATRGRGSYEQY
v_gene: TRBV30; abundance: .; j_gene: TRBJ1-2; CDR3aa: AWRAVGYT
v_gene: TRBV2; abundance: .; j_gene: TRBJ1-5; CDR3aa: ASTAQTGGGQPQH
v_gene: TRBV9; abundance: .; j_gene: TRBJ1-2; CDR3aa: ASSEDQGLLNYGYT
v_gene: TRBV12-3/TRBV12-4; abundance: many; j_gene: TRBJ1-2; CDR3aa: ASSLSVIVGYT
v_gene: TRBV7-2; abundance: many; j_gene: TRBJ2-7; CDR3aa: ASSLDLGLSYEQY
v_gene: TRBV11-3; abundance: many; j_gene: TRBJ2-2; CDR3aa: ASSSHRIYTNTGELF
v_gene: TRBV5-1; abundance: .; j_gene: TRBJ2-7; CDR3aa: ASSFGDWNYEQY
v_gene: TRBV30; abundance: many; j_gene: TRBJ1-1; CDR3aa: AWRGQGTSEAF
v_gene: TRBV30; abundance: .; j_gene: TRBJ2-3; CDR3aa: AWGTSGDSTDTQY
v_gene: TRBV7-2; abundance: many; j_gene: TRBJ1-5; CDR3aa: ASSAQTGSNQPQH
v_gene: TRBV7-9; abundance: many; j_gene: TRBJ1-1; CDR3aa: ASSLEQSGTEAF
v_gene: TRBV14; abundance: many; j_gene: TRBJ1-1; CDR3aa: ASSRVRGLNTEAF
v_gene: TRBV27; abundance: many; j_gene: TRBJ1-5; CDR3aa: ASSLGRGGNQPQH
v_gene: TRBV15; abundance: many; j_gene: TRBJ2-1; CDR3aa: ATSRTPNNEQF
v_gene: TRBV28; abundance: many; j_gene: TRBJ2-5; CDR3aa: ASSLSRGLETQY
v_gene: TRBV5-1; abundance: many; j_gene: TRBJ1-1; CDR3aa: ASSSTTGVDTEAF